This T cell receptor beta chain came from a study of T cell responses to AZD1222 COVID-19 vaccine. Sequencing used immunoSEQ multiplex PCR; TCRdb keeps in-frame clones, though not all of them. The repertoire has around 190,000 clones, around 94% of them found once; the top ten carry 1% to 1.5%. Findings and caveats of the study: Spike-wide coverage was observed for vaccine-associated CD4 TCRs, with dominant responses at 160-218 and 743-854.

Notes on this clone: The antigen remains unidentified.

The source was peripheral blood, collected on day 0 of AZD1222 vaccination. The TCR sequence derives from an adult in good health.

The CDR3 here is CASSPRTTRLAGAPGELFF. CDR3 DNA: TGTGCCAGCAGCCCAAGAACGACTCGACTAGCGGGGGCGCCCGGGGAGCTGTTTTTT. The gene calls are TRBV4-2 and TRBJ2-2; 12 bases agree with TRBD2. This CDR3 spans 19 amino acids. Germline V lookup: CDR1 LGHNA, CDR2 YNFKEQ. The V gene end was trimmed by 4 bases and the J gene end by 6 bases; junction bases not matched to a gene: 15.